A selection of T cell receptor beta chains follows, all from one sample in a study of blood T cell repertoires in COVID-19. Profiling relied on immunoSEQ multiplex PCR, and the TCRdb table lists in-frame clones only, not all of them. Counted here are 400,000 or so clones, around 87% occurring once; the ten biggest clones make up approximately 2.9%. Sequencing used peripheral blood. The source of these receptors is a human donor in a cohort sampled during active COVID-19. The CDR3 runs from the conserved cysteine through the conserved F or W. D genes are given only for firm matches. The size entry is marked missing in some rows and otherwise reads once, few, many or a size class.

size	D	V	J	CDR3	DNA
-	-	TRBV10-1	TRBJ1-5	CASSDTGGGNQPQHF	TGCGCCAGCAGTGATACGGGGGGCGGCAATCAGCCCCAGCATTTT
-	TRBD2	TRBV7-2	TRBJ2-6	CASSPGLADSSGANVLTF	TGTGCCAGCAGCCCAGGACTAGCGGACTCCTCTGGGGCCAACGTCCTGACTTTC
-	-	TRBV4-1	TRBJ2-5	CASSQEVGETQYF	TGCGCCAGCAGCCAGGAGGTGGGAGAGACCCAGTACTTC
-	-	TRBV2	TRBJ2-7	CASSVDSQRNYEQYF	TGTGCCAGCAGTGTGGACAGCCAGAGGAACTACGAGCAGTACTTC
-	-	TRBV7-9	TRBJ2-1	CASSPPEQGSEFF	TGTGCCAGCAGCCCGCCAGAACAGGGATCGGAGTTCTTC
-	TRBD1	TRBV19	TRBJ1-2	CASSTRQGGYGYTF	TGTGCCAGTAGTACGCGACAGGGCGGCTATGGCTACACCTTC
many	TRBD1	TRBV5-5	TRBJ1-4	CASSLMGTGTNEKLFF	TGTGCCAGCAGCTTGATGGGGACAGGGACTAATGAAAAACTGTTTTTT
-	-	TRBV5-1	TRBJ1-6	CASSLGRGDNSPLHF	TGCGCCAGCAGCTTGGGCAGGGGCGATAATTCACCCCTCCACTTT
-	TRBD1	TRBV19	TRBJ1-2	CASSIRDRGNYGYTF	TGTGCCAGTAGTATACGGGACAGAGGTAACTATGGCTACACCTTC
once	TRBD2	TRBV10-2	TRBJ2-3	CASRVAGGGRDTQYF	TGCGCCAGCAGAGTAGCGGGGGGCGGGAGAGATACGCAGTATTTT